The 20 T cell receptor beta chains below were found in one sample sequenced in a study of blood T cell repertoires in COVID-19 (dated by TCRdb to 2018 to 2021). The method was the immunoSEQ multiplex PCR assay. TCRdb stores this immuneACCESS table with in-frame sequences only. Part of the clones is absent; in the studies checked, under half of the shortfall reflects unresolved V genes, and no reason is known for the rest. The sample table lists some 100,000 clones, around three quarters of them with a count of one. Jointly, the top ten make up around 4% of the sample. Input material: peripheral blood. The receptors come from a human donor in a cohort sampled during active or convalescent COVID-19.

J is TRBJ1-4 and V is TRBV18, with D perhaps matching TRBD1 (6 bases). The CDR3 is 16 residues long. V shed 5 bases and J shed 0 bases, with 13 bases lying between them. Germline-derived CDR1 and CDR2 are KGHSH and LQKENI. DNA for the CDR3: TGTGCCAGCTCAACCAGGGGCCCCTCAACTAATGAAAAACTGTTTTTT. Its translation is CASSTRGPSTNEKLFF.

This clone has only a few counts. The chain is built from TRBV3-1 (or the pseudogene TRBV3-2) and TRBJ2-7, with a tentative D call TRBD1 (5 bases). The CDR3 totals 17 residues. With 1 base removed from V and 0 bases from J, the gap between germline ends came to 16 bases. CDR1 is LGHDT, CDR2 YNNKEL, per germline (reference sequence). CDR3 region: CASSQAQTGLSSYEQYF. The CDR3 nucleotides are TGTGCCAGCAGCCAAGCCCAAACAGGCCTGAGCTCCTACGAGCAGTACTTC.

The chain uses TRBV10-2 and TRBJ1-6; 10 nucleotides align to TRBD1. Trimming took 9 bases from V and 8 from J; bases not matched to a gene: 4. The CDR3 contains 13 residues. The germline V gene has CDR1 WSHSY and CDR2 SAAADI. In nucleotides, the CDR3 is TGCGCCAGTCTTGGACAGGGGGATTCACCCCTCCACTTT. Protein: CASLGQGDSPLHF.

The chain joins TRBV7-2 to TRBJ2-5; D is perhaps TRBD2 (6 bases). Trimming cost V 5 bases and J 3 bases, with 19 bases left between them. The CDR3 totals 16 residues. Germline V CDR1 and CDR2: SGHTA, FQGNSA. In nucleotides, the CDR3 is TGTGCCAGCAGCGCCCTAGGCGCGGGGCTAAAAGAGACCCAGTACTTC. Translated: CASSALGAGLKETQYF.

This clone was counted at least ten times. This rearrangement joins TRBV6-5 to TRBJ1-5, with 7 bases fitting TRBD1. Germline lookup yields CDR1 MNHEY and CDR2 SVGAGI. The CDR3 is made up of 14 amino acids. The ends lost 4 bases at V and 7 bases at J; junction bases unmatched: 7. The CDR3 nucleotides are TGTGCCAGCAGTTTAGGACAGGTGGACCAGCCCCAGCATTTT. Protein product: CASSLGQVDQPQHF.

This clone was recorded once. In DNA, the CDR3 is TGCGCCAGCAGCCGTAACAGGGGGGTCTTGAACACTGAAGCTTTCTTT. Its translation is CASSRNRGVLNTEAFF. V is TRBV4-1 and J is TRBJ1-1, with TRBD1 matching 8 bases. After removal of 4 bases from V and 0 bases from J, the junction contained 7 bases not matched to a gene. Germline CDR1 reads MGHRA; CDR2 reads YSYEKL. This CDR3 is 16 amino acids long.

The chain couples TRBV11-2 to TRBJ1-6; no reliable D call. CDR3 length: 13 residues. Germline V gene data show CDR1 as SGHAT and CDR2 as FQNNGV. Trimming took 1 base from V and 8 from J, leaving 6 bases between them. CDR3 sequence (DNA): TGTGCCAGCAGCTTAGCAGTTTATTCACCCCTCCACTTT. It specifies CASSLAVYSPLHF.

The chain combines TRBV18 with TRBJ1-5, with 7 positions matching TRBD1. Germline V gene lookup returns CDR1 KGHSH and CDR2 LQKENI. V lost 6 bases, J lost 2 bases, and 7 bases stayed unmatched. CDR3 size: 15 residues. The CDR3 coding sequence is TGTGCCAGCTCTCCGGGACAGCCAGGCAATCAGCCCCAGCATTTT. Translating it yields CASSPGQPGNQPQHF. Filled out from reference TRBV18 and TRBJ1-5, the complete variable domain reads NAGVMQNPRHLVRRRGQEARLRCSPMKGHSHVYWYRQLPEEGLKFMVYLQKENIIDESGMPKERFSAEFPKEGPSILRIQQVVRGDSAAYFCASSPGQPGNQPQHFGDGTRLSIL.

This clone was seen once. V is TRBV25-1 and J is TRBJ2-1; TRBD1 matches at 10 bases. With 4 bases clipped from V and 1 base from J, the junction kept 7 bases outside the gene matches. Germline lookup yields CDR1 MGHDK and CDR2 SYGVNS. The CDR3 spans 17 residues. The CDR3 coding sequence is TGTGCCAGCAGTGGAACGGACAGGGGGGGGTCCTACAATGAGCAGTTCTTC. Translated: CASSGTDRGGSYNEQFF. The entire variable domain, with the rest obtained from reference TRBV25-1 and TRBJ2-1, is as follows: EADIYQTPRYLVIGTGKKITLECSQTMGHDKMYWYQQDPGMELHLIHYSYGVNSTEKGDLSSESTVSRIRTEHFPLTLESARPSHTSQYLCASSGTDRGGSYNEQFFGPGTRLTVL.

This chain connects TRBV4-3 to TRBJ2-2; 7 bases match TRBD1. Germline CDR1 and CDR2: LGHNA and YSLEER. With 3 bases clipped from V and 0 bases from J, the junction kept 4 bases outside the gene matches. The CDR3 totals 16 residues. In DNA form, the CDR3 reads TGCGCCAGCAGCCATCAGACAGGGACGAACACCGGGGAGCTGTTTTTT. It specifies CASSHQTGTNTGELFF.

J is TRBJ1-1 and V is TRBV15; weak D call: TRBD1 (5 bases). The CDR3 extends over 19 amino acids. Germline V CDR1 and CDR2: LNHNV, YYDKDF (reference sequence). V was cut by 9 bases and J by 5 bases, with 34 bases left in between. The CDR3 sequence is CATLRAPTGNLYLRTEAFF. The DNA of the CDR3 is TGTGCCACTCTTCGTGCCCCAACAGGTAATCTTTATCTACGAACTGAAGCTTTCTTT.

This chain connects TRBV4-2 to TRBJ2-3, with 7 nucleotides matching TRBD2. The V segment lost 4 bases and the J segment 1 base; nucleotides outside the gene matches: 8. The V gene's germline CDR1 is LGHNA and CDR2 YNFKEQ. This CDR3 contains 16 residues. CDR3 in amino acids: CASSRGLAERTDTQYF. DNA for the CDR3: TGTGCCAGCAGCCGGGGCCTAGCGGAACGCACAGATACGCAGTATTTT.

The chain links TRBV7-9 to TRBJ1-5, with D possibly being TRBD1 (6 bases). Trimming shortened V by 4 bases and J by 3 bases, and 10 bases separated the two germline ends. This CDR3 comprises 14 residues. Germline V gene sequence: CDR1 SEHNR, CDR2 FQNEAQ (reference sequence). CDR3 residues: CASSSRGPNQPQHF. The CDR3 DNA sequence: TGTGCCAGCAGCTCCAGGGGCCCCAATCAGCCCCAGCATTTT. The full variable domain, in which reference TRBV7-9 and TRBJ1-5 provide the parts outside the CDR3, is DTGVSQNPRHKITKRGQNVTFRCDPISEHNRLYWYRQTLGQGPEFLTYFQNEAQLEKSRLLSDRFSAERPKGSFSTLEIQRTEQGDSAMYLCASSSRGPNQPQHFGDGTRLSIL.

V and J are TRBV4-3 and TRBJ2-7, with D hard to call. Trimming removed 0 bases from V and 5 bases from J, with 14 bases in between. In germline, CDR1 is LGHNA, CDR2 YSLEER. The length of the CDR3 is 15 residues. The CDR3 loop reads CASSQDSSLRDEQYF. The CDR3 region has the DNA TGCGCCAGCAGCCAAGATTCTAGTCTGCGCGACGAGCAGTACTTC.

V is TRBV12-3 or TRBV12-4 and J is TRBJ2-1; D ambiguous. CDR3 length equals 11 residues. V shed 8 bases and J shed 7 bases, with 9 bases lying between them. The CDR3 sequence is CASSQVNEQFF. The CDR3 region has the DNA TGTGCCAGCTCCCAGGTTAATGAGCAGTTCTTC.

This clone was seen a few times. The J gene is TRBJ2-2, the V gene TRBV4-1; 8 nucleotides match TRBD2. The J segment lost 6 bases and the V segment lost 1 base, leaving 10 bases of the junction unmatched. The CDR3 consists of 17 residues. CDR1 and CDR2 from the germline V gene are MGHRA and YSYEKL. CDR3 coding DNA: TGCGCCAGCAGCCAAGTTCCGAGCGGGAGTGGGGCCGGGGAGCTGTTTTTT. It yields the protein CASSQVPSGSGAGELFF.

The chain uses TRBV28 and TRBJ1-6; no clear D gene. In germline, CDR1 is MDHEN, CDR2 SYDVKM. The V and J ends lost 2 bases and 0 bases respectively, with 8 bases between them. This CDR3 contains 16 residues. In DNA form, the CDR3 reads TGTGCCAGCAGTTTACCGCTAAGCTCCTATAATTCACCCCTCCACTTT. It is translated as CASSLPLSSYNSPLHF. The whole variable domain, filled in from reference TRBV28 and TRBJ1-6, reads DVKVTQSSRYLVKRTGEKVFLECVQDMDHENMFWYRQDPGLGLRLIYFSYDVKMKEKGDIPEGYSVSREKKERFSLILESASTNQTSMYLCASSLPLSSYNSPLHFGNGTRLTVT.

The chain combines TRBV18 with TRBJ1-1; 8 bases match TRBD1. Trimming took 3 bases from V and 1 from J; bases not matched to a gene: 4. The CDR3 has 15 amino acids. Germline CDR1 is KGHSH and CDR2 is LQKENI. The CDR3, as DNA: TGTGCCAGCTCACCCGCGGACAGGGCGAACACTGAAGCTTTCTTT. It is translated as CASSPADRANTEAFF.

This sequence joins TRBV6-6 and TRBJ2-3, with 7 bases that match TRBD2. CDR3 length: 13 residues. The ends lost 3 bases at V and 8 bases at J; junction bases unmatched: 5. Germline V gives CDR1 MNHNY, CDR2 SVGAGI (reference sequence). CDR3: CASSYSGGVTQYF. The DNA for the CDR3 is TGTGCCAGCAGTTATTCGGGGGGAGTTACGCAGTATTTT.

The chain joins TRBV19 to TRBJ2-2; D is perhaps TRBD2 (7 bases). V shed 3 bases and J shed 4 bases, with 15 bases lying between them. This CDR3 contains 16 residues. Germline CDR1 is LNHDA and CDR2 is SQIVND (reference sequence). The CDR3: CASSIWRGGSTGELFF. The CDR3 DNA reads TGTGCCAGTAGTATTTGGAGGGGGGGCAGCACCGGGGAGCTGTTTTTT.